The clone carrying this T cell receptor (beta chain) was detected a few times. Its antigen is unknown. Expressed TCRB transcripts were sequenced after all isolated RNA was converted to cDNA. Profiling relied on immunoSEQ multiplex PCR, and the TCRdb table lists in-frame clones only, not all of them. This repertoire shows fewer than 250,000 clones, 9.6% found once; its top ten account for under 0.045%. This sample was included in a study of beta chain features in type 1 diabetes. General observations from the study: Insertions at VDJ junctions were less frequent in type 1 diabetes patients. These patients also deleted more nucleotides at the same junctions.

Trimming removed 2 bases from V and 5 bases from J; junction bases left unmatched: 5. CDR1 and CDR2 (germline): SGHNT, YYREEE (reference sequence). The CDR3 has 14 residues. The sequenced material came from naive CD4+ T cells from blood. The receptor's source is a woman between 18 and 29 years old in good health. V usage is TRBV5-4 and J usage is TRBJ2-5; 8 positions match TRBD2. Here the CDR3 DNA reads TGTGCCAGCAGCTTCCCAGCGGGAGACGAGACCCAGTACTTC. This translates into CASSFPAGDETQYF.